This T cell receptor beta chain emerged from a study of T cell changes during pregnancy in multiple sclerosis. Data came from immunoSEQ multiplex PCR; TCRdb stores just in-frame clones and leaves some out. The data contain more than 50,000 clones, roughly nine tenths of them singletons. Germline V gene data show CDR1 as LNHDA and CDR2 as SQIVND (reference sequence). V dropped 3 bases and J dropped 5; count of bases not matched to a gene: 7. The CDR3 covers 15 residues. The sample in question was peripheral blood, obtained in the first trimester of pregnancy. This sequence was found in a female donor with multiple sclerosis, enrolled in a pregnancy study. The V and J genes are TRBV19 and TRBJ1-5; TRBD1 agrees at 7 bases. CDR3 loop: CASSILQGVYQPQHF. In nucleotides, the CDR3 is TGTGCCAGTAGTATCTTGCAGGGGGTTTATCAGCCCCAGCATTTT.